A single sample is the source of the 21 T cell receptor beta chains below, sequenced in a study of regulatory T cells in long-lasting Graves disease. TCR beta libraries were built with iRepertoire HTBI primers and Arm-PCR of CDR3 regions. TCRdb processed the multiplex PCR reads anew with MiXCR; each CDR3 protein has one entry. The sample holds hundreds of thousands of distinct CDR3 sequences, roughly 16% seen once. Time point denoted: newly diagnosed GD, antithyroid drugs for less than 3 months. Following extraction of RNA from PBMCs, that RNA was used to make the TCR library. The sample was also linked to a second study, of T cells in Graves' hyperthyroidism and ophthalmopathy.

The sample consisted of peripheral blood mononuclear cells (PBMCs), taken at new diagnosis, from a patient treated with antithyroid drugs. Receptors were obtained from a woman in her thirties with Graves disease.

Only one count was recorded for this clonotype. The chain employs TRBV4-2 and TRBJ2-2; 7 bases agree with TRBD2. V lost 2 bases and J lost 2; bases outside the gene matches: 11. Germline values: CDR1 LGHNA, CDR2 YNFKEQ. The CDR3 totals 18 residues. As DNA, the CDR3 is TGTGCCAGCAGCCAAAGGACCGAGGGAGGGAGTAACACCGGGGAGCTGTTTTTT. As protein: CASSQRTEGGSNTGELFF.

In its sample, this clonotype was seen many times. This sequence joins TRBV15 and TRBJ2-3, with 11 nucleotides matching TRBD2. The CDR3 runs to 18 residues. Germline trimming cut 1 base from V and 3 bases from J; bases unmatched to any gene: 9. Per germline, CDR1 LNHNV and CDR2 YYDKDF (reference sequence). The CDR3 loop reads CATSRGFRTSGYTDTQYF. As DNA, the CDR3 is TGTGCCACCAGCAGAGGTTTTAGGACTAGCGGGTATACAGATACGCAGTATTTT.

Ten or more counts support this clonotype. The chain recombines TRBV6-1 with TRBJ1-4, with 7 bases lining up with TRBD1. The CDR3 is 14 amino acids. V lost 6 bases and J lost 5; bases outside the gene matches: 6. Germline V gives CDR1 MNHNS, CDR2 SASEGT. The CDR3 protein is CASRRTGVNEKLFF. The DNA for the CDR3 is TGTGCCAGCAGGCGGACAGGAGTAAATGAAAAACTGTTTTTT.

This clonotype was recorded many times. The V call is TRBV2, the J call TRBJ2-7; no clear D gene. The CDR3 extends over 13 amino acids. The germline V and J ends were trimmed by 11 bases and 3 bases, with 17 bases remaining between them. Germline loops: CDR1 SNHLY, CDR2 FYNNEI. In nucleotides, the CDR3 is TGTGCCTCACGCCTAGGGATAGGCTACGAGCAGTACTTC. Its protein product is CASRLGIGYEQYF.

This clonotype showed up many times. The V and J genes are TRBV13 and TRBJ2-2, with D unclear. V gave up 1 base and J gave up 8 bases, with 5 bases separating them. Germline CDR1 PRHDT, CDR2 FYEKMQ (reference sequence). The CDR3 is 12 residues long. The CDR3 region has the DNA TGTGCCAGCAGCTTAGTACAGGGGGAGCTGTTTTTT. Protein: CASSLVQGELFF.

This clonotype was observed many times. The CDR3 reads CASSFVGSPLHF. CDR3 in DNA: TGTGCCAGCAGCTTCGTGGGCTCACCCCTCCACTTT. The chain links TRBV7-8 to TRBJ1-6; D unclear. The CDR3 has 12 residues. V dropped 3 bases and J dropped 10 bases, with 7 bases sitting between them. Germline-derived CDR1 and CDR2 are SGHVS and FQNEAQ. Based on the CDR3 plus reference TRBV7-8 and TRBJ1-6, the full variable domain is GAGVSQSPRYKVAKRGQDVALRCDPISGHVSLFWYQQALGQGPEFLTYFQNEAQLDKSGLPSDRFFAERPEGSVSTLKIQRTQQEDSAVYLCASSFVGSPLHFGNGTRLTVT.

This clonotype was detected only a few times. The genes are TRBV20-1 and TRBJ1-5; D is unclear. Trimming removed 0 bases from V and 8 bases from J, with 8 bases in between. The CDR3 is made up of 12 amino acids. Looked up from germline, CDR1 is DFQATT and CDR2 is SNEGSKA (reference sequence). The CDR3 DNA sequence: TGCAGTGCTAGAGAATCGGGTAAGCCCCAGCATTTT. It codes for CSARESGKPQHF.

To note about this clonotype: The junction departs from germline at one end; a sequencing error may be responsible. The chain carries TRBV6-1 and TRBJ2-3; tentative D call: TRBD2 (7 bases). Germline V gives CDR1 MNHNS, CDR2 SASEGT. The CDR3 has 16 residues. The CDR3 sequence is CASSTQGGGLGDAQYF. In nucleotides, the CDR3 is TGTGCCAGCAGTACACAGGGCGGGGGTTTGGGAGATGCGCAGTATTTT.

This clonotype was observed a few times. This chain uses TRBV28 with TRBJ2-5; D might be TRBD1 (6 bases). In germline, CDR1 is MDHEN, CDR2 SYDVKM. The CDR3 extends over 13 amino acids. V dropped 5 bases and J dropped 4 bases, with 11 bases sitting between them. As DNA, the CDR3 is TGTGCCAGCAGTGATGGGACACGAGAGACCCAGTACTTC. Translated, it gives CASSDGTRETQYF.

This clonotype was picked up many times. This chain links TRBV2 with TRBJ1-1; a possible D gene is TRBD1 (5 bases). V lost 7 bases and J lost 11, with 17 bases in between. The CDR3 extends over 12 amino acids. Per germline, CDR1 SNHLY and CDR2 FYNNEI. CDR3 protein: CASTLEDIAAFF. The CDR3, as DNA: TGTGCCAGCACCTTGGAGGACATCGCGGCTTTCTTT.

This clonotype showed up many times. V gene TRBV28 combines with J gene TRBJ2-3; perhaps TRBD2 as D (6 bases). Germline values: CDR1 MDHEN, CDR2 SYDVKM. The CDR3 has 16 residues. V gave up 6 bases and J gave up 3 bases, with 19 bases separating them. The CDR3 sequence is CASRTPASALTDTQYF. For the CDR3, the DNA is TGTGCCAGCAGGACCCCTGCTAGCGCGCTAACAGATACGCAGTATTTT.

This clonotype has at least ten counts. The gene calls are TRBV5-1 and TRBJ2-7; D is undetermined. V was trimmed by 3 bases and J by 0 bases, leaving 7 bases between them. The CDR3 is made up of 13 amino acids. From germline, CDR1 is SGHRS and CDR2 YFSETQ. As DNA, the CDR3 is TGCGCCAGCAGCTCGGAGAACTCCTACGAGCAGTACTTC. It translates to CASSSENSYEQYF.

This clonotype was seen many times. This rearrangement joins TRBV30 to TRBJ2-3; D gene unclear. Germline-derived CDR1 and CDR2 are GTSNPN and SVGIG (reference sequence). With 2 bases removed from V and 0 bases from J, the gap between germline ends came to 6 bases. There are 13 residues in the CDR3. The chain's CDR3 is CAWSPQSTDTQYF. The CDR3 DNA reads as TGTGCCTGGAGTCCCCAAAGCACAGATACGCAGTATTTT.

This clonotype was seen ten or more times. The V and J genes are TRBV20-1 and TRBJ1-5; D is unresolved. The CDR3 extends over 13 amino acids. Per germline, CDR1 DFQATT and CDR2 SNEGSKA (reference sequence). Trimming left V 3 bases short and J 1 base short, with 7 bases between. The CDR3 DNA reads TGCAGTGCTAGGCAAGGGAGCAATCAGCCCCAGCATTTT. As protein: CSARQGSNQPQHF.

This clonotype was counted many times. The chain recombines TRBV27 with TRBJ1-6; 12 bases fit TRBD1. The CDR3 runs to 16 residues. The J segment lost 8 bases and the V segment lost 3 bases, leaving 5 bases of the junction unmatched. The V gene's germline CDR1 is MNHEY and CDR2 SMNVEV (reference sequence). CDR3 in amino acids: CASSFGTGGIDSPLHF. The CDR3 DNA follows: TGTGCCAGCAGTTTCGGGACAGGGGGCATCGATTCACCCCTCCACTTT.

This clonotype was observed a few times. The chain carries TRBV20-1 and TRBJ2-1; 13 bases are shared with TRBD2. V lost 6 bases, J lost 11 bases, and 7 bases stayed unmatched. The CDR3 extends over 13 amino acids. From germline, CDR1 is DFQATT and CDR2 SNEGSKA (reference sequence). CDR3 coding DNA: TGCAGTGCGGACCCGGGACTAGCGGGAAAGCAGTTCTTC. It yields the protein CSADPGLAGKQFF.

The rearrangement links TRBV5-1 to TRBJ2-1, with D possibly TRBD1 on 8 matching bases. This CDR3 is 15 amino acids long. Germline CDR1 SGHRS, CDR2 YFSETQ. Trimming removed 3 bases at V and 5 bases at J, with 15 bases between. In DNA form, the CDR3 reads TGCGCCAGCAGCTCACAGGGGGGGCTGAACAATGAGCAGTTCTTC. Its translation is CASSSQGGLNNEQFF.

This clonotype was counted at least ten times. This chain joins TRBV9 and TRBJ2-1; D is unclear. The CDR3 totals 15 residues. Trimming removed 7 bases at V and 0 bases at J, with 14 bases between. Germline V gives CDR1 SGDLS, CDR2 YYNGEE. The CDR3 coding sequence is TGTGCCAGCGCCGTGGGCGGAAGCTCCTACAATGAGCAGTTCTTC. Translated, it gives CASAVGGSSYNEQFF.

The chain links TRBV3-1 to TRBJ2-7; TRBD2 might be the D (5 bases). This CDR3 comprises 13 residues. Trimming removed 5 bases from V and 0 bases from J, with 8 bases in between. Germline CDR1 reads LGHDT; CDR2 reads YNNKEL (reference sequence). CDR3 protein: CASSSGISYEQYF. Here the CDR3 DNA reads TGTGCCAGCAGCTCCGGGATCTCCTACGAGCAGTACTTC.

This clonotype was counted ten times or more. Germline is not matched at one junction end, which may reflect a read error. The CDR3 is CASSFTSGSYEQYF. CDR3 nucleotides: TGTGCCAGCAGCTTCACTAGCGGGAGTTACGAGCAGTACTTC. This sequence joins TRBV5-1 and TRBJ2-7, with 11 positions matching TRBD2. CDR3 size: 14 residues. Germline V lookup: CDR1 SGHRS, CDR2 YFSETQ.

This clonotype appeared many times. This chain connects TRBV2 to TRBJ2-7; D is perhaps TRBD2 (5 bases). Germline V gene lookup returns CDR1 SNHLY and CDR2 FYNNEI. The length of the CDR3 is 14 residues. V was trimmed by 5 bases and J by 5 bases, leaving 16 bases between them. The CDR3 loop reads CASSRKVAPDEQYF. The CDR3 bases are TGTGCCAGCAGTCGGAAGGTAGCGCCCGACGAGCAGTACTTC.